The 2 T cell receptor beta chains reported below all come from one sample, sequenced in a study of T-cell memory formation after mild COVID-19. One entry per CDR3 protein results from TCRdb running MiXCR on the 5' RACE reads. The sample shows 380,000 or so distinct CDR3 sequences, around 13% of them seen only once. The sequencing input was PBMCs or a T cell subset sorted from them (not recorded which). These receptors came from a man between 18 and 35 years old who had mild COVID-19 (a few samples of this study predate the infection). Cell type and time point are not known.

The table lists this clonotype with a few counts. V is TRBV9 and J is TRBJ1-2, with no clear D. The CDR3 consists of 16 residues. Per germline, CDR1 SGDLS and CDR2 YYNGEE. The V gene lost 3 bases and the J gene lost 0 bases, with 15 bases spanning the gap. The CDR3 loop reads CASSETPSGANYGYTF. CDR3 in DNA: TGTGCCAGCAGCGAAACCCCGAGCGGAGCTAACTATGGCTACACCTTC.

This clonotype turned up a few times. The CDR3 nucleotides read TGCAGTGCTCGTGGGGGAGAGGAAAAACTGTTTTTT. Translation gives CSARGGEEKLFF. V gene TRBV20-1 combines with J gene TRBJ1-4; TRBD1 is a possible D gene (5 bases). This CDR3 has 12 amino acids. Trimming left V 5 bases short and J 8 bases short, with 12 bases between. Germline CDR1 reads DFQATT; CDR2 reads SNEGSKA (reference sequence).